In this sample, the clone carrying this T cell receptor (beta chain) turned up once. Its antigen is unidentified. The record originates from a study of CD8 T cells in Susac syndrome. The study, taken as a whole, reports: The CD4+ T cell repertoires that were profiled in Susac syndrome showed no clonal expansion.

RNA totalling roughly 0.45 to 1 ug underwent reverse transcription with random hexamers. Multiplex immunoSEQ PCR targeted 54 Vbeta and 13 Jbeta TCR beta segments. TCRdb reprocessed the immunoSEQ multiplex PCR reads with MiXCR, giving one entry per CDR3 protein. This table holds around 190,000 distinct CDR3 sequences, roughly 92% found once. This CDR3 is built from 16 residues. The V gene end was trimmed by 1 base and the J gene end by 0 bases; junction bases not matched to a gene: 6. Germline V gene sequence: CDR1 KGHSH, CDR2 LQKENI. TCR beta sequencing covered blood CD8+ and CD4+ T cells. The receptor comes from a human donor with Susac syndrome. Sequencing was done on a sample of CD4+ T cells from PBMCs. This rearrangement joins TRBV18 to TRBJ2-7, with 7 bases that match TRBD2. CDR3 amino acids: CASSPRERGPSYEQYF. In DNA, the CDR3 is TGTGCCAGCTCACCACGGGAGCGGGGCCCCTCCTACGAGCAGTACTTC.